This TCR beta chain was found in a study of T cells and Merkel cell carcinoma outcomes. Assay: immunoSEQ multiplex PCR; the TCRdb copy retains only in-frame clones and omits some. In the table there are some 21,000 clones, over 70% of which are singletons. Study-wide results and caveats: Merkel cell carcinoma outcomes were reportedly predicted by repertoire and T-cell density.

As to this clone: The antigen is undetermined.

This CDR3 is built from 14 residues. The germline CDR1 and CDR2 sequences are LNHDA and SQIVND (reference sequence). V was clipped by 2 bases and J by 1 base, with 8 bases between them. Sequenced: tumor tissue from Merkel cell carcinoma. The clonotype was recovered from a human donor with Merkel cell carcinoma. V and J are TRBV19 and TRBJ1-1, with D hard to call. The CDR3 region is CASSIWSSNTEAFF. The CDR3 nucleotides read TGTGCCAGTAGTATATGGAGTTCGAACACTGAAGCTTTCTTT.